This entry is about one T cell receptor (beta chain). The authors reverse transcribed about 0.5 to 1 ug RNA with random hexamers. TCRdb recomputed calls from the immunoSEQ multiplex PCR reads with MiXCR, one row per CDR3 protein. Of approximately 190,000 distinct CDR3 sequences listed, over 90% are singletons. These data are taken from a study of CD8 T cells in Susac syndrome. The multiple sclerosis controls comprised treatment-naive patients whose relapsing-remitting disease was stable or active. Trimming removed 5 bases from V and 0 bases from J, with 17 bases in between. The length of the CDR3 is 16 residues. CDR1 is LNHDA, CDR2 SQIVND, per germline (reference sequence).

The clonotype originates from a human donor with multiple sclerosis. V and J are TRBV19 and TRBJ2-7; D call uncertain. Sequencing used CD4+ T cells from PBMCs. The CDR3 DNA reads TGTGCCAGTAGTCCCGGACCTTTCAGCCCCTCCTACGAGCAGTACTTC. Translation: CASSPGPFSPSYEQYF.